Presented here are 6 T cell receptor beta chains from one specimen sequenced in a study of spatial heterogeneity in lung cancer (dated by TCRdb to about 2019). Library prep was done by 5' RACE. This sample was sequenced with a NextSeq 500. The raw public reads went through TCRdb reprocessing: fastp at Q25, MiXCR clone calling, in-frame beta chains kept. Entries that share a CDR3 protein sequence are merged under the most common genes and DNA. This sample holds more than 75,000 distinct CDR3 sequences; roughly 12% were observed only once. Around 4.3% of the sample rests with the top ten. What the time point label conveys for this sample: sample taken at primary tumor resection. Without any cell sorting, TCR sequencing was performed on whole RNA extracted either from tumor and nontumor lung tissue or from cryopreserved PBMC samples. The sample in question was PBMCs, obtained at surgery. These receptors were taken from a male donor with early-stage non-small cell lung cancer.

This chain joins TRBV11-2 and TRBJ1-5, with a weak D call TRBD1 (5 bases). Germline CDR1 reads SGHAT; CDR2 reads FQNNGV. The CDR3 runs to 15 residues. Trimming took off 0 bases at V and 0 bases at J, with 6 bases between the two ends. As DNA, the CDR3 is TGTGCCAGCAGCTTAGAGAGGGGTAGCAATCAGCCCCAGCATTTT. Protein sequence: CASSLERGSNQPQHF.

The rearrangement joins TRBV30 to TRBJ1-1, with D possibly matching TRBD1 (5 bases). CDR1 GTSNPN and CDR2 SVGIG come from the germline V gene (reference sequence). There are 13 residues in the CDR3. V gave up 5 bases and J gave up 1 base, with 11 bases separating them. For the CDR3, the DNA is TGTGCCTGGGGACAATCATCGAACACTGAAGCTTTCTTT. Amino acid sequence: CAWGQSSNTEAFF. The full variable domain, with the rest looked up from reference TRBV30 and TRBJ1-1, is SQTIHQWPATLVQPVGSPLSLECTVEGTSNPNLYWYRQAAGRGLQLLFYSVGIGQISSEVPQNLSASRPQDRQFILSSKKLLLSDSGFYLCAWGQSSNTEAFFGQGTRLTVV.

The chain carries TRBV5-1 and TRBJ2-7, with TRBD2 matching over 9 bases. The ends lost 0 bases at V and 4 bases at J; junction bases unmatched: 2. The CDR3 length is 14 residues. CDR1 is SGHRS and CDR2 is YFSETQ in the germline V gene. This CDR3 is CASSLEGLAYEQYF. CDR3 coding DNA: TGCGCCAGCAGCTTGGAAGGACTAGCGTACGAGCAGTACTTC. Looking up the rest from reference TRBV5-1 and TRBJ2-7 gives the full variable domain: KAGVTQTPRYLIKTRGQQVTLSCSPISGHRSVSWYQQTPGQGLQFLFEYFSETQRNKGNFPGRFSGRQFSNSRSEMNVSTLELGDSALYLCASSLEGLAYEQYFGPGTRLTVT.

This clonotype was counted many times. The V call is TRBV7-2, the J call TRBJ1-2, with TRBD1 identical over 7 bases. Looked up from germline, CDR1 is SGHTA and CDR2 is FQGNSA. This CDR3 spans 12 amino acids. Trimming took 1 base from V and 10 from J; bases not matched to a gene: 3. The CDR3 nucleotides read TGTGCCAGCAGCTTAGGGGACAGCATCTACACCTTC. It encodes CASSLGDSIYTF.

This clonotype was seen a handful of times. The chain has TRBV11-2 and TRBJ2-5; possibly TRBD1 for D (6 bases). The CDR3 length is 14 residues. CDR1 is SGHAT and CDR2 is FQNNGV in the germline V gene. Trimming pared 2 bases from V and 5 bases from J, leaving 12 bases between. CDR3 sequence (DNA): TGTGCCAGCAGCTTATTGTACAGGGACGAGACCCAGTACTTC. Translating gives CASSLLYRDETQYF.

This clonotype occurred many times. V is TRBV27 and J is TRBJ2-6; 8 bases match TRBD2. There are 15 residues in the CDR3. The junction had 1 base not matched to a gene; V was cut back by 4 bases and J by 2 bases. The germline CDR1 and CDR2 sequences are MNHEY and SMNVEV (reference sequence). The CDR3 DNA follows: TGTGCCAGCAGTTACGGGGGGGCTGGGGCCAACGTCCTGACTTTC. Translated: CASSYGGAGANVLTF.